The 27 T cell receptor beta chains below all came from one sample that was sequenced in a study of CDR3 diversity in severe acne. One entry per CDR3 protein results from TCRdb running MiXCR on the PCR reads. The sample holds tens of thousands of distinct CDR3 sequences, 51% seen once. Sequencing was carried out using blood. The receptors come from a male donor in good health, without acne.

In this sample, this clonotype turned up a few times. This chain connects TRBV5-8 to TRBJ1-1; unclear D gene. The CDR3 runs to 13 residues. Germline CDR1 reads SGHTS; CDR2 reads YDEGEE. Trimming left V 0 bases short and J 9 bases short, with 12 bases between. This CDR3 is CASSLGTDDKAFF. In DNA form, the CDR3 reads TGTGCCAGCAGCTTGGGCACGGACGATAAAGCTTTCTTT.

The rearrangement joins TRBV6-1 to TRBJ2-5; 10 bases map to TRBD2. This CDR3 is 13 amino acids long. Germline V CDR1 and CDR2: MNHNS, SASEGT. Trimming cost V 4 bases and J 4 bases; bases outside gene matches: 0. CDR3: CASSASGRETQYF. CDR3 sequence (DNA): TGTGCCAGCAGTGCTAGCGGGAGAGAGACCCAGTACTTC.

This clonotype appeared a few times. This chain joins TRBV7-9 and TRBJ1-1; D is perhaps TRBD1 (5 bases). The germline V and J ends were trimmed by 5 bases and 4 bases, with 14 bases remaining between them. The CDR3 length is 14 residues. The germline V gene encodes CDR1 SEHNR and CDR2 FQNEAQ (reference sequence). Here the CDR3 reads CASSRVQGSTEAFF. The CDR3 nucleotides are TGTGCCAGCAGCCGGGTCCAGGGTAGCACTGAAGCTTTCTTT.

Notes on this clonotype: A much larger clone is a single base away; this may be a read error. The chain employs TRBV11-1 and TRBJ1-1, with D perhaps matching TRBD1 (5 bases). There are 10 residues in the CDR3. The germline V gene encodes CDR1 SGHAT and CDR2 FQDESV (reference sequence). The CDR3 reads CTSSGASAFF. The CDR3 nucleotides are TGTACCAGCAGCGGGGCGAGTGCTTTCTTT.

In regard to this clonotype: Its ends do not fully match the called genes, so a read error is possible. This chain joins TRBV25-1 and TRBJ1-4; D not certain. This CDR3 has 17 residues. Germline assignment: CDR1 MGHDK and CDR2 SYGVNS. The CDR3 sequence: CASSLFGAGPEDERLFF. The CDR3 coding sequence is TGTGCCAGCAGTTTGTTCGGAGCGGGCCCGGAGGATGAAAGACTGTTTTTT.

The chain recombines TRBV20-1 with TRBJ1-3; 9 bases agree with TRBD1. The CDR3 totals 14 residues. CDR1 is DFQATT, CDR2 SNEGSKA, per germline (reference sequence). Unmatched junction bases numbered 13, after V lost 6 bases and J lost 10 bases. The CDR3 nucleotides are TGCAGTGCGGTATTGGGACAGGGCTCAGAAACCATATATTTT. Translation gives CSAVLGQGSETIYF.

The chain is built from TRBV29-1 and TRBJ2-3; 9 bases are a match to TRBD2. The germline CDR1 and CDR2 sequences are SQVTM and ANQGSEA. The CDR3 extends over 15 amino acids. V gave up 4 bases and J gave up 2 bases; unmatched junction bases: 7. The CDR3 region is CSVGGSSGNTDTQYF. CDR3 coding DNA: TGCAGCGTTGGTGGGTCTAGCGGGAACACAGATACGCAGTATTTT.

The gene calls are TRBV25-1 and TRBJ1-5, with D tentatively TRBD1 (6 bases). V was clipped by 10 bases and J by 2 bases, with 12 bases between them. Germline V gives CDR1 MGHDK, CDR2 SYGVNS. There are 13 residues in the CDR3. The CDR3: CATQGSGNQPQHF. The CDR3 bases are TGTGCCACACAGGGCTCCGGCAATCAGCCCCAGCATTTT.

This clonotype was counted a few times. The chain combines TRBV27 with TRBJ2-1; 10 bases are a match to TRBD2. After removal of 3 bases from V and 2 bases from J, the junction contained 10 bases not matched to a gene. The CDR3 spans 18 residues. CDR1 MNHEY and CDR2 SMNVEV come from the germline V gene (reference sequence). Written as DNA, the CDR3 is TGTGCCAGCAGTTTGAAAGTAGCGGGAGGAGGGCCCTACAATGAGCAGTTCTTC. It codes for CASSLKVAGGGPYNEQFF.

At least ten counts were recorded for this clonotype. V and J are TRBV10-3 and TRBJ1-2, with D uncertain. Germline V gene sequence: CDR1 ENHRY, CDR2 SYGVKD. V was clipped by 3 bases and J by 8 bases, with 10 bases between them. The length of the CDR3 is 12 residues. CDR3 protein: CAISDSREGYTF. CDR3 DNA sequence: TGTGCCATCAGTGACAGTCGGGAGGGCTACACCTTC.

This chain uses TRBV2 with TRBJ1-1; D call uncertain. V lost 10 bases and J lost 11, with 11 bases in between. CDR1 and CDR2 from the germline V gene are SNHLY and FYNNEI. The CDR3 covers 9 residues. The CDR3 sequence is CATHRTAFF. The CDR3 DNA sequence: TGTGCCACCCATCGGACGGCTTTCTTT.

This clonotype was seen at least ten times. This rearrangement joins TRBV6-4 to TRBJ1-5; D not resolved. Trimming pared 0 bases from V and 3 bases from J, leaving 3 bases between. Germline CDR1 is MRHNA and CDR2 is SNTAGT. The CDR3 loop spans 13 amino acids. CDR3 coding DNA: TGTGCCAGCAGTGACTCCTACAATCAGCCCCAGCATTTT. Amino acids: CASSDSYNQPQHF.

Notes on this clonotype: A read error is likely, as this CDR3 ends without the conserved phenylalanine or tryptophan. This chain uses TRBV19 with TRBJ1-5; D gene uncertain. V lost 5 bases and J 1 base, leaving 3 bases between the germline ends. Germline loops: CDR1 LNHDA, CDR2 SQIVND (reference sequence). The CDR3 is 12 amino acids. CDR3 sequence reads: CASSLSNQPQHS. The CDR3 DNA is TGTGCCAGTAGTTTAAGCAATCAGCCCCAGCATTCT.

The chain links TRBV7-9 to TRBJ2-1, with D perhaps TRBD2 (6 bases). V was pared by 5 bases and J by 3 bases, with 17 bases between. The germline V gene encodes CDR1 SEHNR and CDR2 FQNEAQ (reference sequence). The CDR3 length is 16 residues. The DNA for the CDR3 is TGTGCCAGCAGCCCTGGGACGGACTATGGCTACAATGAGCAGTTCTTC. Amino acid sequence: CASSPGTDYGYNEQFF.

This clonotype is deemed medium-sized. The chain employs TRBV5-8 and TRBJ1-6, with D unresolved. Germline CDR1 reads SGHTS; CDR2 reads YDEGEE. This CDR3 is 13 amino acids long. V was pared by 2 bases and J by 9 bases, with 9 bases between. Written as DNA, the CDR3 is TGTGCCAGCAGCTTTAGTTGGGGTTCACCCCTCCACTTT. This encodes CASSFSWGSPLHF.

V usage is TRBV6-5 and J usage is TRBJ2-3; D is perhaps TRBD1 (6 bases). Germline V lookup: CDR1 MNHEY, CDR2 SVGAGI. There are 14 residues in the CDR3. Trimming pared 6 bases from V and 0 bases from J, leaving 10 bases between. In DNA form, the CDR3 reads TGTGCCAGCAGGAAGGGGGACAGCACAGATACGCAGTATTTT. Protein product: CASRKGDSTDTQYF.

The chain links TRBV12-3 or TRBV12-4 to TRBJ2-5, with D hard to call. This CDR3 spans 14 amino acids. V lost 0 bases to trimming and J lost 4 bases, with 9 bases between them. The CDR3 loop is CASSLARGGETQYF. Written as DNA, the CDR3 is TGTGCCAGCAGTTTAGCTCGAGGTGGAGAGACCCAGTACTTC.

The V and J genes are TRBV5-1 and TRBJ2-7, with TRBD1 matching 8 bases. CDR3 size: 13 residues. CDR1 and CDR2 (germline): SGHRS, YFSETQ. J gave up 7 bases and V 0 bases, and 3 bases lay outside the gene matches. The CDR3 region has the DNA TGCGCCAGCAGCTTGGAACAGGGGGTGGAGCAGTACTTC. Its protein is CASSLEQGVEQYF.

The chain carries TRBV6-5 and TRBJ2-3, with 10 bases fitting TRBD2. The germline CDR1 and CDR2 sequences are MNHEY and SVGAGI. This CDR3 spans 15 amino acids. With 4 bases clipped from V and 6 bases from J, the junction kept 7 bases outside the gene matches. CDR3 nucleotides: TGTGCCAGCAGTTCCGCCGGGACTAGCGATGATACGCAGTATTTT. Its protein product is CASSSAGTSDDTQYF.

On this clonotype itself: The germline gene is not matched at one end of the junction; a read error may be the cause. The chain uses TRBV7-6 and TRBJ2-5; D tentatively fits TRBD1 or TRBD2 (6 bases each). This CDR3 spans 15 amino acids. The germline V gene encodes CDR1 SGHVS and CDR2 FNYEAQ. For the CDR3, the DNA is TGTGTCAGCAGCGCAGGTGGAGGGGGTATAGAGACCCAGTACTTC. Amino acids: CVSSAGGGGIETQYF.

The rearrangement links TRBV10-2 to TRBJ1-6; TRBD1 agrees at 9 bases. CDR1 and CDR2 from the germline V gene are WSHSY and SAAADI. V was clipped by 4 bases and J by 10 bases; unmatched bases: 8. The CDR3 runs to 15 residues. The CDR3 protein is CASSVSGTGNSPLHF. Written as DNA, the CDR3 is TGCGCCAGCAGTGTTTCCGGGACAGGGAACTCACCCCTCCACTTT.

The chain has TRBV5-1 and TRBJ2-2; the match to TRBD2 covers 13 bases. Germline V gene lookup returns CDR1 SGHRS and CDR2 YFSETQ. Unmatched junction bases numbered 11, after V lost 4 bases and J lost 5 bases. The CDR3 totals 18 residues. CDR3: CASSPRTSGSSSTGELFF. The CDR3, as DNA: TGCGCCAGCAGCCCAAGGACTAGCGGGAGCTCTTCGACCGGGGAGCTGTTTTTT.

The genes are TRBV5-1 and TRBJ1-4; D possibly corresponds to TRBD1 (5 bases). The V end lost 0 bases, the J end lost 7 bases, and 19 bases lay between the germline ends. Germline-derived CDR1 and CDR2 are SGHRS and YFSETQ. The CDR3 is 17 residues long. As DNA, the CDR3 is TGCGCCAGCAGCTTGGTGTCTAGCGGGACGCGATCTGAAAAACTGTTTTTT. Protein: CASSLVSSGTRSEKLFF. The entire variable domain, with the rest obtained from reference TRBV5-1 and TRBJ1-4, is as follows: KAGVTQTPRYLIKTRGQQVTLSCSPISGHRSVSWYQQTPGQGLQFLFEYFSETQRNKGNFPGRFSGRQFSNSRSEMNVSTLELGDSALYLCASSLVSSGTRSEKLFFGSGTQLSVL.

This clonotype was seen more than once but under ten times. The chain combines TRBV24-1 with TRBJ1-5, with D possibly being TRBD1 (6 bases). V was pared by 2 bases and J by 5 bases, with 9 bases between. The CDR3 totals 14 residues. Germline lookup yields CDR1 KGHDR and CDR2 SFDVKD. CDR3 sequence (DNA): TGTGCCACCAGTGATTACACAGGGTATCAGCCCCAGCATTTT. Its protein product is CATSDYTGYQPQHF.

This clonotype came up many times. The chain links TRBV19 to TRBJ2-1; no definite D call. Deletions cut 0 bases from V and 4 bases from J, with 7 bases between. The germline V gene encodes CDR1 LNHDA and CDR2 SQIVND (reference sequence). The CDR3 sequence is 14 residues long. This CDR3 is CASSIDHTYNEQFF. The CDR3 DNA is TGTGCCAGTAGTATAGACCATACTTACAATGAGCAGTTCTTC.

The table lists this clonotype with a few counts. The genes are TRBV29-1 and TRBJ1-1; D not certain. This CDR3 has 16 amino acids. Germline assignment: CDR1 SQVTM and CDR2 ANQGSEA. V was clipped by 1 base and J by 4 bases, with 19 bases between them. The CDR3 reads CSVEGRPFLVPTEAFF. The DNA for the CDR3 is TGCAGCGTTGAAGGCAGGCCCTTCTTGGTCCCCACTGAAGCTTTCTTT.

This clonotype appeared many times. The chain is built from TRBV7-9 and TRBJ2-6, with D uncertain. Germline V gene sequence: CDR1 SEHNR, CDR2 FQNEAQ (reference sequence). The CDR3 runs to 15 residues. Trimming pared 3 bases from V and 0 bases from J, leaving 6 bases between. CDR3 loop: CASSFWVSGANVLTF. The CDR3 nucleotides read TGTGCCAGCAGCTTCTGGGTCTCTGGGGCCAACGTCCTGACTTTC. Combining the CDR3 with reference TRBV7-9 and TRBJ2-6 gives the whole variable domain DTGVSQNPRHKITKRGQNVTFRCDPISEHNRLYWYRQTLGQGPEFLTYFQNEAQLEKSRLLSDRFSAERPKGSFSTLEIQRTEQGDSAMYLCASSFWVSGANVLTFGAGSRLTVL.